The text below deals with one TCR beta chain. The CDR3 consists of 13 residues. V shed 7 bases and J 7 bases; nucleotides not matched to a gene: 7. Germline CDR1 and CDR2: SNHLY and FYNNEI. The data were taken from a study of blood T cell repertoires in COVID-19. Profiling relied on immunoSEQ multiplex PCR, and the TCRdb table lists in-frame clones only, not all of them. The sample includes around 230,000 clones, around 80% of them seen just once. Sequencing was done on a sample of peripheral blood. The V gene is TRBV2, the J gene TRBJ2-3; 8 nucleotides agree with TRBD2. The source is a man aged 35 to 55 who had recovered from COVID-19. The CDR3 DNA follows: TGTGCCAGCACGGGGCTAGCGGGTTATACGCAGTATTTT. As protein: CASTGLAGYTQYF. The variable domain in full, with the rest retrieved from reference TRBV2 and TRBJ2-3, is EPEVTQTPSHQVTQMGQEVILRCVPISNHLYFYWYRQILGQKVEFLVSFYNNEISEKSEIFDDQFSVERPDGSNFTLKIRSTKLEDSAMYFCASTGLAGYTQYFGPGTRLTVL.